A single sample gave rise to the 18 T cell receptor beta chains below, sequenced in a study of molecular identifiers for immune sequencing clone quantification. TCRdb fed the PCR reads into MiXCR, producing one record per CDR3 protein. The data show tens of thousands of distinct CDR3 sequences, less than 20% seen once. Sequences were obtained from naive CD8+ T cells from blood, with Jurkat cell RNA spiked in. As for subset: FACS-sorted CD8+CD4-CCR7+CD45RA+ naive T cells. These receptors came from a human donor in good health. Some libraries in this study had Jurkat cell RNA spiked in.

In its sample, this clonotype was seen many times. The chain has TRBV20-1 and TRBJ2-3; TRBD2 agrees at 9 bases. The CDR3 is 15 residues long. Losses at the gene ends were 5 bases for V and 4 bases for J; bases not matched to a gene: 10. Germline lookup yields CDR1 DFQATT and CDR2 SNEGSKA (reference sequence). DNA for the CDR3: TGCAGTGCTCCCCTTAGCGGGAGCGGGGCAGATACGCAGTATTTT. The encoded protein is CSAPLSGSGADTQYF.

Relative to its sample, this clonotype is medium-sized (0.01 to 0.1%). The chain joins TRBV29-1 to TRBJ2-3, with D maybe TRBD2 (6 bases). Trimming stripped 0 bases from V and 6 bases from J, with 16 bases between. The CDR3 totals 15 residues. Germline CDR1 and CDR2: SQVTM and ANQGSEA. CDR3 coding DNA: TGCAGCGTTGAAGATCACGGGGGAGAGACGGATACGCAGTATTTT. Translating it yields CSVEDHGGETDTQYF.

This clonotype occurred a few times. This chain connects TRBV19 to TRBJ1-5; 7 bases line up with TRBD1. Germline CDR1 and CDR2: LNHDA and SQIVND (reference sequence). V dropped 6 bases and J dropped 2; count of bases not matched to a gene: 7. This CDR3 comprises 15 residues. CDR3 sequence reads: CASREDREGNQPQHF. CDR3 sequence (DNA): TGTGCCAGTAGGGAAGACAGGGAAGGCAATCAGCCCCAGCATTTT.

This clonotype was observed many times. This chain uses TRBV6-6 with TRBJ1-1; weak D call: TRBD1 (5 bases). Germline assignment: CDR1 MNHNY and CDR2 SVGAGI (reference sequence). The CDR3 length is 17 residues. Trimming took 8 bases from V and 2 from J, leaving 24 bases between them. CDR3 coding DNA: TGTGCCAGCCGGCCTCCCCAAGAAGGGACGACTAACACTGAAGCTTTCTTT. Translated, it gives CASRPPQEGTTNTEAFF.

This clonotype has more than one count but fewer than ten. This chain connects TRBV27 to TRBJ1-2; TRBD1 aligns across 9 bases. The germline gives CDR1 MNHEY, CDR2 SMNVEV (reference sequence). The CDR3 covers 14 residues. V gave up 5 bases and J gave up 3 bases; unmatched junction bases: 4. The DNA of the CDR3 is TGTGCCAGCAGTCCCGGACAGGGGTACTATGGCTACACCTTC. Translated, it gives CASSPGQGYYGYTF.

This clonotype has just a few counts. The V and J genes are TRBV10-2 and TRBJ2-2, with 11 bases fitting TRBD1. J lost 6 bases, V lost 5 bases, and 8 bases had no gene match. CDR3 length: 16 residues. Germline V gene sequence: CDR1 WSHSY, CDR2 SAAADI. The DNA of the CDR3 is TGCGCCAGCAGTACGGGACAGGGGGTCTTCGCCGGGGAGCTGTTTTTT. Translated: CASSTGQGVFAGELFF.

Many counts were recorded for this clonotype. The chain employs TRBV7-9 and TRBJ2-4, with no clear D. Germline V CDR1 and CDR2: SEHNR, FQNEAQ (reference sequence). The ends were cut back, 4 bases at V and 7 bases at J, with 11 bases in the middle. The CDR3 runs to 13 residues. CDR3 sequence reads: CASSSTADNIQYF. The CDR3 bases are TGTGCCAGCAGCTCCACCGCAGATAACATTCAGTACTTC.

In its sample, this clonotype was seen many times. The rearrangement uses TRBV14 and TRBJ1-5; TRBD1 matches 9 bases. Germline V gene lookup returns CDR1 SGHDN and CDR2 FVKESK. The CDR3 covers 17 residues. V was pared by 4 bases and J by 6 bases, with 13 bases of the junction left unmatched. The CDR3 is CASSRAPGTGNGQPQHF. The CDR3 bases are TGTGCCAGCAGCCGAGCCCCCGGGACAGGGAACGGTCAGCCCCAGCATTTT.

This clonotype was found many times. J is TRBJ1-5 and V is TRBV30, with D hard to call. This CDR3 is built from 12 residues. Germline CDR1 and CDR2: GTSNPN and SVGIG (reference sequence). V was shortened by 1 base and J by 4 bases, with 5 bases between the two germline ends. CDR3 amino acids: CAWSAGNQPQHF. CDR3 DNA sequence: TGTGCCTGGAGTGCGGGGAATCAGCCCCAGCATTTT. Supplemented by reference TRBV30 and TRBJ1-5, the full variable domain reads SQTIHQWPATLVQPVGSPLSLECTVEGTSNPNLYWYRQAAGRGLQLLFYSVGIGQISSEVPQNLSASRPQDRQFILSSKKLLLSDSGFYLCAWSAGNQPQHFGDGTRLSIL.

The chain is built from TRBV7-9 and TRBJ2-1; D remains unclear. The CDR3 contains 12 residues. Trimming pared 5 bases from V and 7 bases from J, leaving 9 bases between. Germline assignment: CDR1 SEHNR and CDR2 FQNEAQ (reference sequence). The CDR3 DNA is TGTGCCAGCAGCCTAATGACTAATGAGCAGTTCTTC. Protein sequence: CASSLMTNEQFF.

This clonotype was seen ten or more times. The CDR3 loop reads CSVLAGGGYNEQFF. Written as DNA, the CDR3 is TGCAGCGTACTAGCGGGAGGGGGTTACAATGAGCAGTTCTTC. V usage is TRBV29-1 and J usage is TRBJ2-1; 13 bases are shared with TRBD2. The junction had 3 bases not matched to a gene; V was cut back by 6 bases and J by 4 bases. The CDR3 covers 14 residues. CDR1 SQVTM and CDR2 ANQGSEA come from the germline V gene.

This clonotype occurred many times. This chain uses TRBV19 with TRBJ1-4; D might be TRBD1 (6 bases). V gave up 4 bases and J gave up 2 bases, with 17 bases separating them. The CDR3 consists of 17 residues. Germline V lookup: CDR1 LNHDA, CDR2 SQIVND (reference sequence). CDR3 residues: CASSTLRGGDTNEKLFF. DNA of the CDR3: TGTGCCAGTAGTACCCTTAGGGGGGGAGATACTAATGAAAAACTGTTTTTT.

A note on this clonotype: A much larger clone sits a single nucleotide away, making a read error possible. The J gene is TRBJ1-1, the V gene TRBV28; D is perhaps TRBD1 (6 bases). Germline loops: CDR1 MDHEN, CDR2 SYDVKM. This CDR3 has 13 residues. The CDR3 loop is CGSSHRGASEAFF. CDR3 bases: TGTGGCAGCAGTCATCGGGGGGCTTCTGAAGCTTTCTTT.

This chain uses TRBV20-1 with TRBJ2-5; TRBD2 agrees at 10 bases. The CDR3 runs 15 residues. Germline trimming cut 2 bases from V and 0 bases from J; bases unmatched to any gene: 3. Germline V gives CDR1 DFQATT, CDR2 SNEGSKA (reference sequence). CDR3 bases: TGCAGTGCTAGAAGTAGCGGGAGGCACCAAGAGACCCAGTACTTC. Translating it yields CSARSSGRHQETQYF.

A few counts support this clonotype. In nucleotides, the CDR3 is TGTGCCAGCAGCTTGGAAGCCGCCGGCCTAACAAACACTGAAGCTTTCTTT. Translation: CASSLEAAGLTNTEAFF. The chain combines TRBV5-5 with TRBJ1-1, with D uncertain. V was clipped by 0 bases and J by 2 bases, with 17 bases between them. There are 17 residues in the CDR3. The germline gives CDR1 SGHKS, CDR2 YYEKEE (reference sequence).

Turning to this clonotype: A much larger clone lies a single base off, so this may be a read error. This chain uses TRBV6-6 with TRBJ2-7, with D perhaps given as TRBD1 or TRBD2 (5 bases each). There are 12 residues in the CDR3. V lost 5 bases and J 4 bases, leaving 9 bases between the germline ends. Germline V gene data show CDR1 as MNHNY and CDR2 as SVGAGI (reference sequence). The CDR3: CASSHGTYEQYF. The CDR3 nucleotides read TGTGCCAGCAGTCACGGGACGTACGAGCAGTACTTC.

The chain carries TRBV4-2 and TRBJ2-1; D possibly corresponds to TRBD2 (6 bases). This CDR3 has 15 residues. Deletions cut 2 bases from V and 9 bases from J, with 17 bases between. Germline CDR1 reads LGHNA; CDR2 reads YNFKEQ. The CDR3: CASSQHLGGESEQFF. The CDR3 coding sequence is TGTGCCAGCAGCCAACACCTGGGCGGGGAGTCTGAGCAGTTCTTC.

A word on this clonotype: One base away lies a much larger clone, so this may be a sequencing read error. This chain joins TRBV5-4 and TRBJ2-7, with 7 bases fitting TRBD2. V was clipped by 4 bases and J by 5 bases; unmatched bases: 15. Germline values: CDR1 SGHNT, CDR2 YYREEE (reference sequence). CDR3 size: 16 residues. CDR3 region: CASSRRSSGAWHEQYF. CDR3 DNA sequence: TGTGCCAGCAGCCGGAGGTCTAGCGGAGCTTGGCACGAGCAGTACTTC.